This T cell receptor beta chain was sequenced in a study of spatial heterogeneity in lung cancer. V shed 2 bases, J shed 0 bases, and the junction held 6 bases outside the gene matches. Germline V gene data show CDR1 as MNHEY and CDR2 as SVGAGI. The CDR3 spans 17 residues. Whole-study findings and limits: How many expanded intratumoral alpha and beta TCRs were present tracked the tumor mutation count, which was a count of nonsynonymous mutations.

Each CDR3 protein gets one entry after TCRdb re-called the 5' RACE reads with MiXCR. The data hold about 8,100 distinct CDR3 sequences, with over 9.5% observed a single time. In its sample, this clonotype was seen many times. Its target is unknown. Time point in this sample: sample taken at primary tumor resection. Donors were about 70 untreated early-stage non-small cell lung cancer patients. Sequencing was performed on whole RNA extracted from tumor and nontumor lung tissue, or from frozen PBMC, and the material was left unsorted. The chain employs TRBV6-5 and TRBJ2-1, with 8 nucleotides matching TRBD2. This receptor was obtained from a male donor with early-stage non-small cell lung cancer. The specimen comprised lung tumor tissue, sampled at surgery. DNA of the CDR3: TGTGCCAGCAGTTACCGACTAGCGACGCGCTCCTACAATGAGCAGTTCTTC. This gives the protein CASSYRLATRSYNEQFF.